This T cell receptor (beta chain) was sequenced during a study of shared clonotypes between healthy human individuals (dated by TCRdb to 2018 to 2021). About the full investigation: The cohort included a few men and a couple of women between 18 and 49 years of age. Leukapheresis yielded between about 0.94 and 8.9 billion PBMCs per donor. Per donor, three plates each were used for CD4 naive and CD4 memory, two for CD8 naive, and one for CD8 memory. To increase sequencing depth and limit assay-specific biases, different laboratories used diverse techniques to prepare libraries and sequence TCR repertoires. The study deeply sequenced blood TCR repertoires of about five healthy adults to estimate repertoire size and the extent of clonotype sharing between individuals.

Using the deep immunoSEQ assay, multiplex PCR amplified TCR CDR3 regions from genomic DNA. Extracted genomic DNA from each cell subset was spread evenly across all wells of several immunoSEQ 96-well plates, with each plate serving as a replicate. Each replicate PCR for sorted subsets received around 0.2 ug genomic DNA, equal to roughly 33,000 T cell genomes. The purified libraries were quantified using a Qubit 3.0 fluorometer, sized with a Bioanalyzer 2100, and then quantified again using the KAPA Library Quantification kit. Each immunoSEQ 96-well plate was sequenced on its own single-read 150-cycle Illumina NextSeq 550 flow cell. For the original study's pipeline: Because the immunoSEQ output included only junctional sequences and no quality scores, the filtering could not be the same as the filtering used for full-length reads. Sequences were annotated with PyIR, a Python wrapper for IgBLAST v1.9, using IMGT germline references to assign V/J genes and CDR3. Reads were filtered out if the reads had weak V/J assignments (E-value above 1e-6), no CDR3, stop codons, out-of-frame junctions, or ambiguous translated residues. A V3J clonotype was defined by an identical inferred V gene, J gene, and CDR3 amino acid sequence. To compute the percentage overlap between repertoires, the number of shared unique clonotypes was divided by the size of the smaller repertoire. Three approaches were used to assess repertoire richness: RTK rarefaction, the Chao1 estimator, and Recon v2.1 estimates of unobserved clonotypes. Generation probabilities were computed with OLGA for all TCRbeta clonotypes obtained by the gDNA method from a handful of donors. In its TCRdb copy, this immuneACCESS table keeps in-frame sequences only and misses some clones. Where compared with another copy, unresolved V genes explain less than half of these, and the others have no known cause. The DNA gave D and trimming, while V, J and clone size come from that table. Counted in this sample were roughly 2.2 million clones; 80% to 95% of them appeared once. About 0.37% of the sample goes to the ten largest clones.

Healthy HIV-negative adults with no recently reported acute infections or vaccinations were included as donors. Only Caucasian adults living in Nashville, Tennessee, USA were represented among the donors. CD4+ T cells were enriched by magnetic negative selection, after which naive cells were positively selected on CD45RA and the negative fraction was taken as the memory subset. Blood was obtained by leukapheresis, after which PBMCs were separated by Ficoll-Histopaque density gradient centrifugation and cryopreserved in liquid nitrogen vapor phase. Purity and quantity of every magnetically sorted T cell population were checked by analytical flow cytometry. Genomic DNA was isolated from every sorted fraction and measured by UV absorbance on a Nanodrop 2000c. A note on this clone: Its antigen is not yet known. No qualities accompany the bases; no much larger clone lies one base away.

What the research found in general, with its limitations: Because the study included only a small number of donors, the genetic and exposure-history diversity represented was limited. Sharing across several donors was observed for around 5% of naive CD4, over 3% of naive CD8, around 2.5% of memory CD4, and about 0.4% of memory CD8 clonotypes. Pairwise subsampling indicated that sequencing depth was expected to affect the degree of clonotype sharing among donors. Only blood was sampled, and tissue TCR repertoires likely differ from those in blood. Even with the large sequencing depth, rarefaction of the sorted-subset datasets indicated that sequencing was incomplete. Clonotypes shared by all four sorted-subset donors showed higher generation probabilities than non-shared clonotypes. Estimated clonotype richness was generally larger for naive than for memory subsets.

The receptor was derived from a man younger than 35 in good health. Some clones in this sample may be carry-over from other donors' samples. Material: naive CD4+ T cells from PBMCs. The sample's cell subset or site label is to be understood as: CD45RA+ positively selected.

The CDR3 region has the sequence CASSLEFVSGANVLTF. The DNA reads as follows: TGTGCCAGCAGCTTAGAGTTTGTCTCTGGGGCCAACGTCCTGACTTTC. The V and J segments used are TRBV7-2 and TRBJ2-6; no D segment can be confidently identified. CDR3 length: 16 amino acids, cysteine to phenylalanine. Of the read, only the CDR3 DNA is kept; its 48 bases are in frame from base 1. V loses 1 base, J loses 0 bases, and the germline ends lie 7 bases apart. CDR1 and CDR2 are drawn from the germline V gene: SGHTA, FQGNSA.